This T cell receptor beta chain was captured by sequencing in a study of cytomegalovirus exposure and HLA in healthy donors. General study findings and limits: The Asian-associated ancestry cluster reportedly had fewer N-insertions than the approximately 670-donor mean in a later analysis. Among TCR sequences, most were rare, though some public TCRs appeared in many donors.

The CDR3 contains 15 residues. Trimming removed 4 bases from V and 2 bases from J; junction bases left unmatched: 6. The germline CDR1 and CDR2 sequences are MGHRA and YSYEKL. At sampling all donors were nominally healthy, likely with unrecorded immune exposures. PCR involved 60 Vbeta and 13 Jbeta primers. Original data processing: An analysis performed later counted 60 million to 90 million unique TCR beta chains (roughly 11 million of them shared). Some clones are missing from TCRdb's copy, which holds only in-frame ones; the method was immunoSEQ multiplex PCR. V, J and clone size reflect that table, while D and trimming were determined from the DNA. This listing includes some 180,000 clones. Comments on this clone: Its antigen is unidentified.

The clonotype comes from a man aged 25-45 years in good health and CMV-seronegative. The sequenced material came from PBMCs. V gene TRBV4-1 combines with J gene TRBJ2-5; 8 bases line up with TRBD1. CDR3 bases: TGCGCCAGCAGCCCCGGACAGGGCATTCAAGAGACCCAGTACTTC. As protein: CASSPGQGIQETQYF.